The T cell receptor beta chain described here comes from a study of blood T cell repertoires in COVID-19. Study-wide background: Sources were T cells, B-cell-depleted T cells, or PBMCs; the material itself was cDNA or gDNA.

Original processing notes: From reference gene primer amplification, estimates of nucleated cell counts were derived. The table came from immunoSEQ multiplex PCR; TCRdb's copy has only in-frame clones and leaves some out. The V and J calls and clone size were taken over from that table, and D and trimming were inferred from the DNA. The sample holds approximately 470,000 clones, 70% to 90% seen once. The germline V and J ends were trimmed by 0 bases and 6 bases, with 16 bases remaining between them. Germline values: CDR1 SGHDT, CDR2 YYEEEE. This CDR3 region has 16 residues. The sample was peripheral blood. This sequence joins TRBV5-6 and TRBJ2-1; D perhaps matches TRBD2 (6 bases). This TCR was recovered from a human donor in a cohort sampled during active COVID-19. The CDR3 DNA reads as TGTGCCAGCAGCTTGGACGCGAGCGGGTACGGCAATGAGCAGTTCTTC. It yields the protein CASSLDASGYGNEQFF.